This T cell receptor (beta chain) was observed in a study of blood T cell repertoires in COVID-19. Source study methods: Counts of nucleated cells, estimated from reference gene primer amplification, were obtained. The assay was immunoSEQ multiplex PCR, and TCRdb's table has in-frame clones only and misses some. Clone size and V and J calls were adopted from that table, with D and trimming inferred from the DNA. The sample holds about 370,000 clones, approximately 92% seen once. Those who participated ranged in age from roughly 18 to 95 years and resided in about two dozen US areas. In Cohort 3, a recovered donor had either two negative PCRs, clearance, or symptom resolution. Between the trimmed V and J ends, which lost 0 bases and 8 bases, there was a span of 17 bases. The CDR3 has 16 residues. The germline V gene encodes CDR1 LGHNA and CDR2 YNFKEQ.

The rearrangement uses TRBV4-2 and TRBJ2-1; a possible D gene is TRBD2 (6 bases). Sequencing was done on a sample of PBMCs or T cells enriched from blood (not recorded which). The source is a man between 18 and 35 years old who had recovered from COVID-19. CDR3 bases: TGTGCCAGCAGCCAAGATAACCGGGAGATAGGGGATGAGCAGTTCTTC. Amino acids: CASSQDNREIGDEQFF.